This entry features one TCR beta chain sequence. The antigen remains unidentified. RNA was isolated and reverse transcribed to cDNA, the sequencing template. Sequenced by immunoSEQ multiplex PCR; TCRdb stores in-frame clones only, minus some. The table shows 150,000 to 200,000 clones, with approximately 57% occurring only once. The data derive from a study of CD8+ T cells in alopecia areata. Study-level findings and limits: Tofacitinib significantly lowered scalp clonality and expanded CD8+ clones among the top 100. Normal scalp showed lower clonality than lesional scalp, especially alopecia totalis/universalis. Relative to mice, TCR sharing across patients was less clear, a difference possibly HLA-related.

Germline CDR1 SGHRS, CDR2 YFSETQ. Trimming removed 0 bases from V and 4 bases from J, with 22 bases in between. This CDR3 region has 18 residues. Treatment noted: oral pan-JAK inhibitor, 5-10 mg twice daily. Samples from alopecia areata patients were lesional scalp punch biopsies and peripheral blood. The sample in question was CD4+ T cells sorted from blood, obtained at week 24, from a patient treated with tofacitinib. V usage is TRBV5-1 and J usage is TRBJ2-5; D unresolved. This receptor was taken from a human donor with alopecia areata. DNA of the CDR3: TGCGCCAGCAGCTTGGACTCATTAAGTGGTAGGGTCGGAGAGACCCAGTACTTC. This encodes CASSLDSLSGRVGETQYF.